This TCR beta chain was identified during a study of CD8+CD57+ T cells in acquired aplastic anemia. Study summary: Isolated CD4+ and CD8+ cells, once sorted, yielded DNA averaging about 3.1 ug.

Profiling that covered TCR beta VDJ and CDR3 relied on genomic DNA as its template. TCRdb re-analysed the reads in MiXCR, keeping a single row per CDR3 protein. In the table there are about 190,000 distinct CDR3 sequences, roughly 64% of which are singletons. This CDR3 is built from 16 residues. Germline lookup yields CDR1 SGHVS and CDR2 FQNEAQ. After removal of 6 bases from V and 4 bases from J, the junction contained 11 bases not matched to a gene. Comments on this clonotype: Antigen specificity is unknown.

Study-wide results and limits: Patients and controls shared roughly 31 CD8+ CDR3 sequences, highly expressed in patients.

V usage is TRBV7-8 and J usage is TRBJ2-7, with TRBD1 identical over 11 bases. This TCR was recovered from a human donor with severe aplastic anemia or a healthy control (not recorded which). The sample was sorted CD4+, CD8+, or CD8+CD57+ T cells (not recorded which) from PBMCs. CDR3 coding DNA: TGTGCCAGCAGTGACCCCGGGACAGGGGGAACTTACGAGCAGTACTTC. This codes for CASSDPGTGGTYEQYF. The full variable domain, rest sourced from reference TRBV7-8 and TRBJ2-7, is GAGVSQSPRYKVAKRGQDVALRCDPISGHVSLFWYQQALGQGPEFLTYFQNEAQLDKSGLPSDRFFAERPEGSVSTLKIQRTQQEDSAVYLCASSDPGTGGTYEQYFGPGTRLTVT.